Following are 11 T cell receptor beta chains from one sample sequenced in a study of cytomegalovirus exposure and HLA in healthy donors. The PCR contained 60 Vbeta and 13 Jbeta primers. TCRdb's copy holds only in-frame clones and misses some; the assay was immunoSEQ multiplex PCR. The table has around 90,000 clones, roughly 79% seen once. The sequenced material came from PBMCs. These receptors all come from a young man in good health and CMV-seronegative.

The chain links TRBV6-5 to TRBJ1-1, with D unclear. Germline V gene data show CDR1 as MNHEY and CDR2 as SVGAGI. Trimming removed 5 bases at V and 7 bases at J, with 8 bases between. CDR3 length equals 11 residues. The CDR3: CASSRGIEAFF. The CDR3 region has the DNA TGTGCCAGCAGTCGAGGTATTGAAGCTTTCTTT.

The J gene is TRBJ2-3, the V gene TRBV6-4; TRBD1 might be the D (5 bases). This CDR3 is 15 amino acids long. Trimming stripped 2 bases from V and 0 bases from J, with 9 bases between. Germline V gives CDR1 MRHNA, CDR2 SNTAGT. CDR3 loop: CASSDGSGSTDTQYF. CDR3 sequence (DNA): TGTGCCAGCAGTGACGGGTCAGGGAGCACAGATACGCAGTATTTT.

This clone turned up a few times. The chain is built from TRBV10-1 and TRBJ1-5; 9 positions agree with TRBD1. Germline V CDR1 and CDR2: WNHNN, SYGVQD (reference sequence). The CDR3 runs to 18 residues. V trimming: 1 base; J trimming: 0 bases; junction bases outside the gene matches: 7. CDR3: CASSECPGQGLSNQPQHF. DNA of the CDR3: TGCGCCAGCAGTGAGTGCCCGGGACAGGGTCTTAGCAATCAGCCCCAGCATTTT.

This chain's CDR3 is CASSISGGTDNEQFF. Written as DNA, the CDR3 is TGTGCCAGTAGTATAAGCGGGGGAACCGACAATGAGCAGTTCTTC. The chain carries TRBV19 and TRBJ2-1, with TRBD2 identical over 8 bases. CDR1 and CDR2 from the germline V gene are LNHDA and SQIVND (reference sequence). The CDR3 is made up of 15 amino acids. After removal of 2 bases from V and 5 bases from J, the junction contained 5 bases not matched to a gene.

The chain couples TRBV18 to TRBJ1-2, with D uncertain. Germline-derived CDR1 and CDR2 are KGHSH and LQKENI. Trimming took 0 bases from V and 6 from J, leaving 11 bases between them. The CDR3 extends over 14 amino acids. In DNA, the CDR3 is TGTGCCAGCTCACCACCGGGGAGAGCGGATGGCTACACCTTC. It yields the protein CASSPPGRADGYTF.

V usage is TRBV7-2 and J usage is TRBJ2-1, with 10 bases lining up with TRBD2. Germline CDR1 reads SGHTA; CDR2 reads FQGNSA. Trimming took 5 bases from V and 2 from J; bases not matched to a gene: 6. CDR3 length: 16 residues. CDR3 sequence: CASSTSGTITYNEQFF. CDR3 DNA: TGTGCCAGCAGCACTAGCGGGACCATTACCTACAATGAGCAGTTCTTC.

The gene calls are TRBV27 and TRBJ2-3; 7 nucleotides line up with TRBD2. The CDR3 is 17 residues long. Germline-derived CDR1 and CDR2 are MNHEY and SMNVEV (reference sequence). The junction had 11 bases not matched to a gene; V was cut back by 2 bases and J by 3 bases. Written as DNA, the CDR3 is TGTGCCAGCAGTTTAGTCTCTACGGGAGGAACGACAGATACGCAGTATTTT. Its protein is CASSLVSTGGTTDTQYF.

This sequence joins TRBV27 and TRBJ1-6; 9 bases agree with TRBD1. V lost 5 bases, J lost 7 bases, and 6 bases stayed unmatched. CDR3 size: 15 residues. The germline CDR1 and CDR2 sequences are MNHEY and SMNVEV (reference sequence). The CDR3 protein is CASSRPGQGNSPLHF. In DNA form, the CDR3 reads TGTGCCAGCAGTCGTCCAGGACAGGGGAATTCACCCCTCCACTTT.

There are a few counts of this clone. For the CDR3, the DNA is TGTGCCAGCAGCATTAGGCGACAGGGTTCACCCCTCCACTTT. It codes for CASSIRRQGSPLHF. The chain recombines TRBV7-9 with TRBJ1-6; 7 bases line up with TRBD1. Trimming at V came to 5 bases and at J to 9 bases, leaving 7 bases not matched to a gene. CDR1 SEHNR and CDR2 FQNEAQ come from the germline V gene (reference sequence). The CDR3 runs to 14 residues.

This clone was seen just once. The V and J genes are TRBV11-3 and TRBJ2-7; TRBD2 aligns across 7 bases. The junction had 9 bases not matched to a gene; V was cut back by 4 bases and J by 3 bases. CDR3 length: 15 residues. CDR1 and CDR2 from the germline V gene are SGHNT and YENEEA. CDR3 loop: CASSSRLASLYEQYV. CDR3 coding DNA: TGTGCCAGCAGCTCAAGACTAGCATCCCTCTACGAGCAGTACGTC.

The rearrangement uses TRBV7-3 and TRBJ2-3; 11 bases are shared with TRBD1. With 4 bases clipped from V and 3 bases from J, the junction kept 3 bases outside the gene matches. Germline V gives CDR1 SGHTA, CDR2 FQGTGA. The CDR3 totals 15 residues. CDR3 sequence reads: CASSSGTGGTDTQYF. The CDR3 coding sequence is TGTGCCAGCAGCTCCGGGACAGGGGGAACAGATACGCAGTATTTT. The full variable domain, with the rest looked up from reference TRBV7-3 and TRBJ2-3, is GAGVSQTPSNKVTEKGKYVELRCDPISGHTALYWYRQSLGQGPEFLIYFQGTGAADDSGLPNDRFFAVRPEGSVSTLKIQRTERGDSAVYLCASSSGTGGTDTQYFGPGTRLTVL.